The source of this T cell receptor beta chain is a study of cytomegalovirus exposure and HLA in healthy donors. Across the whole study: The roughly 120 validation repertoires used the same platform as the 500 to 700 first-cohort repertoires, a later analysis reported. Whole-study findings and limits: Cytomegalovirus-associated TCR beta chains were listed, numbering some 180.

The CDR3 spans 14 residues. The V gene's germline CDR1 is MGHRA and CDR2 YSYEKL. V was pared by 2 bases and J by 0 bases, with 6 bases between. An approximately 120-subject validation cohort, separate from the roughly 670-subject first cohort, supplied the donors. Here immunoSEQ multiplex PCR was the method, and the copy in TCRdb shows in-frame clones only, minus some. Among 200,000 to 250,000 clones listed, over 80% were seen once. Comment on this clone: What it recognizes is unknown.

The sequence was collected from a woman in her twenties or thirties in good health and CMV-seropositive. Sequenced sample: PBMCs. The chain uses TRBV4-1 and TRBJ2-3; D gene unclear. CDR3 nucleotides: TGCGCCAGCAGCCAACTCGCAAGCACAGATACGCAGTATTTT. Its protein product is CASSQLASTDTQYF.